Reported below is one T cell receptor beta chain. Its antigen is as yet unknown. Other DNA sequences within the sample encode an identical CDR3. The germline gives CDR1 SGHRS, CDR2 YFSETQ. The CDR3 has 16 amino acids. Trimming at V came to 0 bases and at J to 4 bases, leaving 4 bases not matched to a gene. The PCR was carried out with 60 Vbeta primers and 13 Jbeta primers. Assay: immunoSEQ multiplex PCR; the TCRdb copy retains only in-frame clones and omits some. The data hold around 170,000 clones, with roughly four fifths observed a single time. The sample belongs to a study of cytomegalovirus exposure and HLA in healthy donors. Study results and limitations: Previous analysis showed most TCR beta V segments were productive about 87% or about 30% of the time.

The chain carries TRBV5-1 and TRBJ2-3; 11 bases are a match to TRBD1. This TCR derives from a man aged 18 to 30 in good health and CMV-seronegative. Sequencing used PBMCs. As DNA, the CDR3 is TGCGCCAGCAGCTTGGCCGGGACAGGGGGGTCAGATACGCAGTATTTT. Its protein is CASSLAGTGGSDTQYF.